The 9 T cell receptor beta chains in this list originate from one sample, sequenced in a study of identical twins. TCRdb reprocessed the 5' RACE reads with MiXCR, giving one entry per CDR3 protein. Found here are approximately 700,000 distinct CDR3 sequences, approximately 6.1% of them singletons; the top ten hold 1.5% to 2%. The sample was naive T cells sorted from blood. The receptors come from a man between 18 and 29 years old in good health.

This clonotype was observed at least ten times. The chain links TRBV12-3 or TRBV12-4 to TRBJ1-6, with TRBD1 as a possible D gene (6 bases). Trimming removed 5 bases at V and 7 bases at J, with 12 bases between. The CDR3 is 14 amino acids. CDR3: CASSVGTMNSPLHF. The CDR3 DNA is TGTGCCAGCAGTGTGGGGACAATGAATTCACCCCTCCACTTT.

This clonotype was found a few times. The chain employs TRBV2 and TRBJ2-3, with 10 bases aligning to TRBD1. The CDR3 is 13 residues long. J lost 5 bases, V lost 9 bases, and 5 bases had no gene match. The germline CDR1 and CDR2 sequences are SNHLY and FYNNEI. CDR3 DNA: TGTGCCAGTCGGGACAGGGGAGGAGATACGCAGTATTTT. This translates into CASRDRGGDTQYF.

This clonotype was detected many times. This chain joins TRBV29-1 and TRBJ2-3; D unclear. V was cut by 4 bases and J by 4 bases, with 12 bases left in between. Germline V gene lookup returns CDR1 SQVTM and CDR2 ANQGSEA. The CDR3 sequence is 13 residues long. CDR3 sequence: CSVGPAMADTQYF. CDR3 nucleotide sequence: TGCAGCGTTGGCCCGGCGATGGCAGATACGCAGTATTTT.

At least ten counts were recorded for this clonotype. This rearrangement joins TRBV6-5 to TRBJ1-1; D unclear. The germline V gene has CDR1 MNHEY and CDR2 SVGAGI. CDR3 length: 13 residues. The V end lost 2 bases, the J end lost 8 bases, and 12 bases lay between the germline ends. For the CDR3, the DNA is TGTGCCAGCAGTTACGGGCCCCCGGCGGAAGCTTTCTTT. This codes for CASSYGPPAEAFF.

This clonotype was detected many times. The chain carries TRBV9 and TRBJ1-1; D call uncertain. CDR1 is SGDLS and CDR2 is YYNGEE in the germline V gene. The V end was cut by 0 bases, the J end by 3 bases, with 18 bases between. This CDR3 is built from 17 residues. The CDR3 DNA is TGTGCCAGCAGCGTAGACCCCTTGGGAGGACTTTACACTGAAGCTTTCTTT. As protein: CASSVDPLGGLYTEAFF.

This clonotype showed up just a few times. The J gene is TRBJ1-1, the V gene TRBV5-1; a weak D match, TRBD1 (6 bases). CDR1 and CDR2 from the germline V gene are SGHRS and YFSETQ. CDR3 size: 15 residues. Between the trimmed V and J ends, which lost 3 bases and 0 bases, there was a span of 12 bases. CDR3 DNA sequence: TGCGCCAGCAGCTGGGAGACAGGCGTGAACACTGAAGCTTTCTTT. Its protein is CASSWETGVNTEAFF.

This clonotype was counted many times. The chain has TRBV6-5 and TRBJ2-7; 8 bases align to TRBD2. In germline, CDR1 is MNHEY, CDR2 SVGAGI. This CDR3 comprises 16 residues. After removal of 0 bases from V and 0 bases from J, the junction contained 4 bases not matched to a gene. As DNA, the CDR3 is TGTGCCAGCAGTTACTCGAAAAGCGGGAGCTCCTACGAGCAGTACTTC. Translation: CASSYSKSGSSYEQYF.

This clonotype was recorded many times. Written as DNA, the CDR3 is TGCAGCGTTGATACAGGGAAAGAGCAGTACTTC. This codes for CSVDTGKEQYF. The chain carries TRBV29-1 and TRBJ2-7; weak D call: TRBD1 (6 bases). Per the germline V gene, CDR1 is SQVTM and CDR2 is ANQGSEA. The CDR3 loop spans 11 amino acids. Trimming cost V 3 bases and J 7 bases, with 10 bases left between them.

This clonotype has a single count. A much larger clone sits a single nucleotide away, making a read error possible. The conserved phenylalanine or tryptophan is not found at the CDR3 terminus, so this likely reflects a read error. The chain is built from TRBV5-1 and TRBJ2-7; 7 bases match TRBD1. CDR3 size: 15 residues. The germline gives CDR1 SGHRS, CDR2 YFSETQ. Losses at the gene ends were 2 bases for V and 0 bases for J; bases not matched to a gene: 5. This CDR3 is CASSFEGGVSYEQYL. The CDR3 region has the DNA TGCGCCAGCAGCTTTGAAGGGGGCGTCTCCTACGAGCAGTACCTC.